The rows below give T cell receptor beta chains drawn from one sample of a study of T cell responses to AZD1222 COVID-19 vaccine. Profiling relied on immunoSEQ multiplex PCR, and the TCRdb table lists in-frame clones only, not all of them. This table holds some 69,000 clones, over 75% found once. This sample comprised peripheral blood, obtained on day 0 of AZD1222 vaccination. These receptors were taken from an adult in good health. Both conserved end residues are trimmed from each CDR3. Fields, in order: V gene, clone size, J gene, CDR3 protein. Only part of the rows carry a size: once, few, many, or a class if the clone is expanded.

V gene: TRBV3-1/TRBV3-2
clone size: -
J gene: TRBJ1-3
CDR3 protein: ASSHPMRESGNTIY

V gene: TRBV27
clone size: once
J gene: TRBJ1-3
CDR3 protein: ASMEQADGNTIY

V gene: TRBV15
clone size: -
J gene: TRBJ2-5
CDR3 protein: ATSREPTREETQY

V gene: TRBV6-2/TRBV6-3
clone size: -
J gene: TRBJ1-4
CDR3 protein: ASSPMVAVPGDNEKLF

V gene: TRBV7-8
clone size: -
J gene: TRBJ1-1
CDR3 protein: ASSPHNTEAF

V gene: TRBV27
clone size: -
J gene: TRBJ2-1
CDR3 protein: ASRGGETYNEQF

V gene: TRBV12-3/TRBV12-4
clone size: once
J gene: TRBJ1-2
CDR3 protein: ASSVTLHGYT

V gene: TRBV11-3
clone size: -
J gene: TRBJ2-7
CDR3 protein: ASSLVPGEQY

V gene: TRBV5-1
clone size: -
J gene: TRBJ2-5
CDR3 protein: ASSERTARSETQY

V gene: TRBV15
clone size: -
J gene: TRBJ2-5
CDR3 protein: ATSRAETQY

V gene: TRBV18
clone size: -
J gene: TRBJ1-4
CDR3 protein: ASSPGQGGEKLF

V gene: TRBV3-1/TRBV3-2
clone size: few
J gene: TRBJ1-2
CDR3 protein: ASSQWTGDGYT

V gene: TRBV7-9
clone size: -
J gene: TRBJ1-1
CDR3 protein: ASSLDTLHTEAF

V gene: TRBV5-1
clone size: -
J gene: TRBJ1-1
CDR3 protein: ASSLFTGNTEAF

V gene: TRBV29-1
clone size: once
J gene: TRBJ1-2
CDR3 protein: SVDPVLNYGYT

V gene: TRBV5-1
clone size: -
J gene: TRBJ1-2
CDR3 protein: ASSSGDRGGSYGYT

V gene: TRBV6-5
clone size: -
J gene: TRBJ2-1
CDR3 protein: ASTLYGRRYNEQF

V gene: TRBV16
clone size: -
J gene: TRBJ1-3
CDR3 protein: ASSQSRAGNTIY

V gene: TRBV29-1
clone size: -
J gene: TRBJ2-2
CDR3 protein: SVGPGLAGTGELF

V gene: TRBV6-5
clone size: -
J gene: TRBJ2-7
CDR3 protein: ASSYWRGGLYEQY

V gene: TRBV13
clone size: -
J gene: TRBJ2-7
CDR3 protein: ASSLGGVRGYEQY

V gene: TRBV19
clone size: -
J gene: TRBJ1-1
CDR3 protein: ASSIGSGITEAF

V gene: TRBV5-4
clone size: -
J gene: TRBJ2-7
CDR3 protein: ASSQGQISYEQY

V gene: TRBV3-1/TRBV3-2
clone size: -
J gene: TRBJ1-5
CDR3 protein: ASSQGASNQPQH

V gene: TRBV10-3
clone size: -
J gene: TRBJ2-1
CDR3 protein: ALAGDTRGEQF

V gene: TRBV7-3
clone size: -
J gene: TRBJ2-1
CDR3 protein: ASSLGREYNEQF

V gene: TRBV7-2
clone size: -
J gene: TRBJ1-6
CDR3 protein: ASSSHLIGRDSPLH

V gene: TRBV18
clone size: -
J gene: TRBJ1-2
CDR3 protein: ASSPVGQGVHGYT

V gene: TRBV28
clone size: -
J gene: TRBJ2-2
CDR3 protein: ASSLADRVSGELF

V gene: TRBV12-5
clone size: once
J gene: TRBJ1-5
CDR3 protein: ASGYRQGQRQPQH

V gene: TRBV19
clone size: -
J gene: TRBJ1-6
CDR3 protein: ASSITRQPNNSPLH

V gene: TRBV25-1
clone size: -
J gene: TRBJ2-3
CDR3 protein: ASSESGSAGNTQY

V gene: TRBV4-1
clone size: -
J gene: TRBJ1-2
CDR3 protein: ASSPGYGYT

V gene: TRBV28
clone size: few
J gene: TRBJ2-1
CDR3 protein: ASSPVAGGSYNEQF

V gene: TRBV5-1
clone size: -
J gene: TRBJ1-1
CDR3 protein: ASSLRTGGDKAF

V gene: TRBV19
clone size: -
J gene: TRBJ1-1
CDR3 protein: ASSWQVEAF

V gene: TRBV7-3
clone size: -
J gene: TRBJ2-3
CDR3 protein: ASSPPAGGGTQY

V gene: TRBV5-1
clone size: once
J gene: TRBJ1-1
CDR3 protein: ASSLMTGPGTEAF

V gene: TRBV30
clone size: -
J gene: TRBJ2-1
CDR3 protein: AWSLRADNEQF

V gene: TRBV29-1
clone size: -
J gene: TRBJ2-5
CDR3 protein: SVEDAVYGQAQY

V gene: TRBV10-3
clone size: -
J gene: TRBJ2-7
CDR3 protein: AISVRETDEQY

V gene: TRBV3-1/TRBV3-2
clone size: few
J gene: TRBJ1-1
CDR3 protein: ASSQDRGATEAF

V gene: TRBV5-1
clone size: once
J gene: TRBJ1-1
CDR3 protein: ASRQGKNTEAF

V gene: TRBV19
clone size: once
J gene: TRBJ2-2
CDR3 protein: ASRLALGGELF